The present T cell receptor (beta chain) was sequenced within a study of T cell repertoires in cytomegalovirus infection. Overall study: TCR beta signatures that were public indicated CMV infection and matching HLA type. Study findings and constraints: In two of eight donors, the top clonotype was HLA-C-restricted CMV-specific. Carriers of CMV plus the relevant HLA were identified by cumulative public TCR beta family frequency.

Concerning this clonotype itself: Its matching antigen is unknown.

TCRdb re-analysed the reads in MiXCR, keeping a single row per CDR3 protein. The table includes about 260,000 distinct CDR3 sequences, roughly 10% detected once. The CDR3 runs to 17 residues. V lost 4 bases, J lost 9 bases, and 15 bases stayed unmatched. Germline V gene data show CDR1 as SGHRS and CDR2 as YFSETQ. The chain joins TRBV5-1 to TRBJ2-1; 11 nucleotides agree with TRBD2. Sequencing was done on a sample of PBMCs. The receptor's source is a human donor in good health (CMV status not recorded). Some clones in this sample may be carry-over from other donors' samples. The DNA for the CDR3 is TGCGCCAGCAGCACCCCTAGCGGGGGGCGATCCACAGGTGAGCAGTTCTTC. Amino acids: CASSTPSGGRSTGEQFF. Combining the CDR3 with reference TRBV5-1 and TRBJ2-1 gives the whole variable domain KAGVTQTPRYLIKTRGQQVTLSCSPISGHRSVSWYQQTPGQGLQFLFEYFSETQRNKGNFPGRFSGRQFSNSRSEMNVSTLELGDSALYLCASSTPSGGRSTGEQFFGPGTRLTVL.